Reported below is one TCR beta chain. Its antigen is not identified. This entry is derived from a study of vaccination effects on CD4 cells after COVID-19. Study-level background: Sequencing in the ViraFEST assay came after antigen-specific CD4+ T cells had been expanded with viral peptide pools, which were used to stimulate PBMC. General study findings and limits: Late after vaccination, infection- and vaccine-induced clones showed marked clonal contraction.

Researchers isolated CD4+ T cells once less than twelve days of culture had elapsed. In the cultures, half the medium was exchanged for IL-2 medium on days 3 and 7. TCRdb keeps only in-frame clones here, not all; method: immunoSEQ multiplex PCR. The sample yields under 40,000 clones, 65% to 70% seen once. Germline V gives CDR1 MGHRA, CDR2 YSYEKL. The CDR3 has 16 amino acids. V shed 1 base and J 6 bases; nucleotides not matched to a gene: 11. The clonotype originates from a human donor who received a COVID-19 vaccine. This specimen was CD4+ T cells from PBMCs cultured without peptide, taken before COVID-19 vaccination. The chain joins TRBV4-1 to TRBJ1-2; the match to TRBD1 covers 7 bases. The CDR3, as DNA: TGCGCCAGCAGCCAAGTGTCGGGACAGAGGATCCATGGCTACACCTTC. It specifies CASSQVSGQRIHGYTF.